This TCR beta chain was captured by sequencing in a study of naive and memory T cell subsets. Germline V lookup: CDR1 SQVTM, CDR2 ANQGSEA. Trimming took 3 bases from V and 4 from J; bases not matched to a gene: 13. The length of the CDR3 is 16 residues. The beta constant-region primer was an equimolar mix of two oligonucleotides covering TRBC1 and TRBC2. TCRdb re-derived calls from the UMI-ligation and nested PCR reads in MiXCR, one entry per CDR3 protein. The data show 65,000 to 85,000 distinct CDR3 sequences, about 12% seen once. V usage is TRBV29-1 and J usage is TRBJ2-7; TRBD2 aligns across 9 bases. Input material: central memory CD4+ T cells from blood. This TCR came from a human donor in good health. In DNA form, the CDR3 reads TGCAGCGTTGACGGGAAGGGTAGCGGGAGTCAATACGAGCAGTACTTC. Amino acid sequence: CSVDGKGSGSQYEQYF.